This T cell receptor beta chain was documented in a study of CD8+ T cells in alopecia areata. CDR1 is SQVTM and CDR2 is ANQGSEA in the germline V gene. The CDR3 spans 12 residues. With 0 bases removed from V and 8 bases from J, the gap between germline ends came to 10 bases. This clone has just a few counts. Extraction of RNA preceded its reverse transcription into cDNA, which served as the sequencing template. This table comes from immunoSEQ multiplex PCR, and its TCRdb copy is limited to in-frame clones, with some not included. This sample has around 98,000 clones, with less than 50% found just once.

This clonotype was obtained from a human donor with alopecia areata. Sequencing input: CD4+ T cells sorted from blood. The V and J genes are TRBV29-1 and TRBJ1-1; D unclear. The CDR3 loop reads CSVEDLTREAFF. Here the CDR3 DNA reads TGCAGCGTTGAAGATCTAACGAGGGAAGCTTTCTTT.